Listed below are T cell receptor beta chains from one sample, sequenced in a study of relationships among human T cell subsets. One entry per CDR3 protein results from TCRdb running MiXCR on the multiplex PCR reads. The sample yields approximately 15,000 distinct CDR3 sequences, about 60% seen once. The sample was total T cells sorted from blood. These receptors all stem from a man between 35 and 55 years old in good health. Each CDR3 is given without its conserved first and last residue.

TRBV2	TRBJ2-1	ASRPAGPYNEQF
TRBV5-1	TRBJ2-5	ASRKGTQETQY
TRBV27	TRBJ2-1	ASSLSFDNEQF
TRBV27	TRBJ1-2	ASSLSGQGPVGYT
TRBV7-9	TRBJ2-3	ASSFIVGQAFSTDTQY
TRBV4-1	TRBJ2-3	ASSPQRGDTQY
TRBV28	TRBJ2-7	ASTYGGEGHYEQY
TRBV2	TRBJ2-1	ASSRNRESYNEQF
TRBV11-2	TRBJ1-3	ASSLVLTEAGNTIY
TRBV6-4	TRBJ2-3	ASSEGGSADTQY
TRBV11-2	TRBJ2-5	ASSLLQETQY
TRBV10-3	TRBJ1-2	AISDSDSYGYT
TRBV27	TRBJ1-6	ASRSRQGPLPLH
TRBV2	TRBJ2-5	ASSEGVAGGPLETQY
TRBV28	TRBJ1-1	ASSLPVRGNTETF
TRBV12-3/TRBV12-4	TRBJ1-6	ASSFNYLGDSPLH